The source of this T cell receptor (beta chain) is a study of graft-versus-host responses after intestinal transplantation. Method: immunoSEQ multiplex PCR; TCRdb's copy keeps in-frame clones and lacks some. The data show tens of thousands of clones, 80% to 95% seen once. CDR1 MGHRA and CDR2 YSYEKL come from the germline V gene. V was clipped by 2 bases and J by 5 bases, with 12 bases between them. The CDR3 runs to 14 residues. Of note for this clone: Its target is unknown.

The sample was unstimulated CD4+ T cells sorted from spleen or lymph node cells, taken before intestinal transplant. This TCR came from a human donor who received an intestinal transplant. The J gene is TRBJ2-5, the V gene TRBV4-1; weak D call: TRBD2 (5 bases). As DNA, the CDR3 is TGCGCCAGCAGCCAAACCCTCCCGGGGGAGACCCAGTACTTC. Its translation: CASSQTLPGETQYF.